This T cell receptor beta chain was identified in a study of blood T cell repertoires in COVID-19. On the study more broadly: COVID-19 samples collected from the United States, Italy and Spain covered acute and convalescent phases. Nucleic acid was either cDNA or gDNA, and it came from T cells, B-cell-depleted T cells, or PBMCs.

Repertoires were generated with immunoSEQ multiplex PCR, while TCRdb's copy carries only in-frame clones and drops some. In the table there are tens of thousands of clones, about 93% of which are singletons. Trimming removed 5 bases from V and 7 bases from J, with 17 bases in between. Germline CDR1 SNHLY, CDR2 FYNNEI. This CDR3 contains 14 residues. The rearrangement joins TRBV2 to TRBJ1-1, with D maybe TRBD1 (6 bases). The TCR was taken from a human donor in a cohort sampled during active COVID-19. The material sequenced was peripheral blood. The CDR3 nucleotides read TGTGCCAGCAGTCCCCAGACAGGAGCCCTTGAAGCTTTCTTT. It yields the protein CASSPQTGALEAFF.